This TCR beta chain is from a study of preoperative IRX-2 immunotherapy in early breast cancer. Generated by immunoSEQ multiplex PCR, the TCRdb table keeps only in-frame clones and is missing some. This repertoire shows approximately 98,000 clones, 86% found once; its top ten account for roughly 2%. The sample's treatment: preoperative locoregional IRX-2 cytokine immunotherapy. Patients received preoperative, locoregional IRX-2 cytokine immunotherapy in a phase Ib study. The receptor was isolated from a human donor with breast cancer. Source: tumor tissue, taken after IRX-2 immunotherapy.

This CDR3 reads CASSLGLAGGLTGELFF. In DNA, the CDR3 is TGCGCCAGCAGCTTGGGACTAGCGGGGGGCCTCACCGGGGAGCTGTTTTTT. This chain uses TRBV5-1 with TRBJ2-2; 13 bases match TRBD2. V was pared by 0 bases and J by 4 bases, with 3 bases of the junction left unmatched. CDR1 is SGHRS, CDR2 YFSETQ, per germline. The CDR3 has 17 residues.